These 25 T cell receptor beta chains originate from one sample sequenced in a study of T cell changes during pregnancy in multiple sclerosis. Method: immunoSEQ multiplex PCR; TCRdb's copy keeps in-frame clones and lacks some. Among about 49,000 clones listed, 80% to 95% were seen once. Source: peripheral blood, taken after pregnancy. These receptors came from a female donor with multiple sclerosis, enrolled in a pregnancy study.

The sample holds a few counts of this clone. The gene calls are TRBV25-1 and TRBJ1-2; D gene unclear. V was trimmed by 3 bases and J by 4 bases, leaving 3 bases between them. The CDR3 runs to 11 residues. The V gene's germline CDR1 is MGHDK and CDR2 SYGVNS. The CDR3 is CASSDGYGYTF. For the CDR3, the DNA is TGTGCCAGCAGTGACGGCTATGGCTACACCTTC.

The V call is TRBV19, the J call TRBJ2-3, with 8 bases that match TRBD1. Looked up from germline, CDR1 is LNHDA and CDR2 is SQIVND (reference sequence). CDR3 length equals 13 residues. The trim removed 5 bases at V and 3 bases at J, leaving 1 base unmatched. CDR3 nucleotides: TGTGCCAGTAGTGGACAGGGAACAGATACGCAGTATTTT. It yields the protein CASSGQGTDTQYF.

The chain uses TRBV30 and TRBJ1-1; D unclear. Trimming cost V 1 base and J 8 bases, with 8 bases left between them. The CDR3 consists of 11 residues. Germline CDR1 is GTSNPN and CDR2 is SVGIG (reference sequence). CDR3 sequence: CAWSETLEAFF. CDR3 nucleotides: TGTGCCTGGAGTGAGACATTAGAAGCTTTCTTT.

The J gene is TRBJ2-3, the V gene TRBV7-3; the match to TRBD2 covers 9 bases. This CDR3 spans 14 amino acids. V gave up 5 bases and J gave up 6 bases; unmatched junction bases: 6. CDR1 is SGHTA, CDR2 FQGTGA, per germline. DNA for the CDR3: TGTGCCAGCAGCGCCAGCGGGGGGCGTGATACGCAGTATTTT. It is translated as CASSASGGRDTQYF. The variable domain in full, with the rest retrieved from reference TRBV7-3 and TRBJ2-3, is GAGVSQTPSNKVTEKGKYVELRCDPISGHTALYWYRQSLGQGPEFLIYFQGTGAADDSGLPNDRFFAVRPEGSVSTLKIQRTERGDSAVYLCASSASGGRDTQYFGPGTRLTVL.

The chain has TRBV4-2 and TRBJ1-3; 7 bases line up with TRBD1. CDR3 size: 17 residues. Trimming at V came to 5 bases and at J to 4 bases, leaving 14 bases not matched to a gene. CDR1 and CDR2 (germline): LGHNA, YNFKEQ. The DNA for the CDR3 is TGTGCCAGCAGCTCCCACGAGGGGGCTGGGTGGGGAAACACCATATATTTT. Translation: CASSSHEGAGWGNTIYF.

This chain joins TRBV4-1 and TRBJ2-2; D is possibly TRBD1 (5 bases). This CDR3 contains 14 residues. Trimming cost V 4 bases and J 3 bases, with 9 bases left between them. Germline CDR1 and CDR2: MGHRA and YSYEKL. The CDR3 loop is CASSPVQDTGELFF. The CDR3 region has the DNA TGCGCCAGCAGCCCAGTACAGGACACCGGGGAGCTGTTTTTT.

This chain joins TRBV18 and TRBJ2-7; 7 positions match TRBD1. The germline gives CDR1 KGHSH, CDR2 LQKENI. V was pared by 5 bases and J by 5 bases, with 3 bases of the junction left unmatched. This CDR3 region has 12 residues. DNA for the CDR3: TGTGCCAGCTCAAACAGGGGAAACGAGCAGTACTTC. Its protein product is CASSNRGNEQYF.

A single count supports this clone. The V and J genes are TRBV9 and TRBJ2-6, with D perhaps matching TRBD1 (5 bases). Germline V lookup: CDR1 SGDLS, CDR2 YYNGEE. The CDR3 is made up of 15 amino acids. The V end was cut by 3 bases, the J end by 4 bases, with 11 bases between. The CDR3 DNA sequence: TGTGCCAGCAGCGCACAGGAATCGGGGGCCAACGTCCTGACTTTC. It yields the protein CASSAQESGANVLTF.

The chain carries TRBV7-2 and TRBJ1-1; D remains unclear. The V end lost 3 bases, the J end lost 1 base, and 9 bases lay between the germline ends. Germline V lookup: CDR1 SGHTA, CDR2 FQGNSA. This CDR3 comprises 14 residues. Here the CDR3 DNA reads TGTGCCAGCAGCTTCCTCGGTCAGAACACTGAAGCTTTCTTT. Its protein product is CASSFLGQNTEAFF.

The chain links TRBV12-5 to TRBJ2-1; TRBD2 might be the D (6 bases). Between the trimmed V and J ends, which lost 3 bases and 7 bases, there was a span of 22 bases. Germline values: CDR1 LGHNT, CDR2 FRNRAP. The CDR3 has 17 amino acids. CDR3 DNA sequence: TGTGCTAGTGGTTTTGGCGGGTTCGAGGGACTTCGGAATGAGCAGTTCTTC. Its protein product is CASGFGGFEGLRNEQFF.

This chain uses TRBV25-1 with TRBJ2-7; no clear D gene. Trimming removed 7 bases from V and 3 bases from J, with 7 bases in between. The CDR3 has 11 residues. The germline V gene has CDR1 MGHDK and CDR2 SYGVNS. This CDR3 reads CASTGSYEQYF. The CDR3 DNA is TGTGCCAGCACAGGCAGCTACGAGCAGTACTTC.

This chain uses TRBV23-1 with TRBJ1-2; tentative D call: TRBD1 (5 bases). TRBV23-1 is labeled an ORF, and its function is uncertain. The CDR3 has 17 amino acids. Trimming pared 9 bases from V and 0 bases from J, leaving 23 bases between. CDR3 DNA sequence: TGCGCCAGTTTCGGGAGGGGTGGCAGGACCACTAACTATGGCTACACCTTC. Its translation is CASFGRGGRTTNYGYTF.

This clone was seen only a few times. The chain combines TRBV4-2 with TRBJ1-2; no reliable D call. This CDR3 has 13 residues. CDR1 and CDR2 (germline): LGHNA, YNFKEQ. The germline V and J ends were trimmed by 0 bases and 8 bases, with 10 bases remaining between them. DNA of the CDR3: TGTGCCAGCAGCCAAGAAGTCAGTCTCGGCTACACCTTC. Translation gives CASSQEVSLGYTF.

The genes are TRBV9 and TRBJ1-4; D gene unclear. CDR1 and CDR2 from the germline V gene are SGDLS and YYNGEE. The CDR3 has 15 amino acids. Between the trimmed V and J ends, which lost 4 bases and 4 bases, there was a span of 14 bases. CDR3 bases: TGTGCCAGCAGCCCCAGATCGGGTCTTAATGAAAAACTGTTTTTT. Translation gives CASSPRSGLNEKLFF.

This sequence joins TRBV27 and TRBJ2-2; 10 bases align to TRBD2. Germline V gene lookup returns CDR1 MNHEY and CDR2 SMNVEV (reference sequence). V lost 8 bases to trimming and J lost 5 bases; unmatched junction nucleotides: 5. The length of the CDR3 is 14 residues. CDR3 region: CASRPSGGTGELFF. The CDR3 nucleotides are TGTGCCAGCCGCCCTAGCGGGGGTACCGGGGAGCTGTTTTTT.

The chain combines TRBV6-1 with TRBJ2-7; no definite D call. V was pared by 6 bases and J by 1 base, with 10 bases between. CDR1 and CDR2 (germline): MNHNS, SASEGT. The CDR3 extends over 13 amino acids. CDR3 sequence (DNA): TGTGCCAGCAGAGACACCTCTTCCTACGAGCAGTACTTC. Translating gives CASRDTSSYEQYF.

The rearrangement uses TRBV9 and TRBJ2-7; D might be TRBD1 (5 bases). CDR1 is SGDLS, CDR2 YYNGEE, per germline. The CDR3 is made up of 14 amino acids. V lost 0 bases to trimming and J lost 5 bases, with 12 bases between them. The CDR3 here is CASSVAPRANEQYF. The CDR3 DNA is TGTGCCAGCAGCGTAGCCCCCAGGGCAAACGAGCAGTACTTC.

This chain uses TRBV2 with TRBJ2-7; TRBD2 matches at 7 bases. CDR3 size: 14 residues. From germline, CDR1 is SNHLY and CDR2 FYNNEI. J gave up 2 bases and V 6 bases, and 7 bases lay outside the gene matches. CDR3 nucleotide sequence: TGTGCCAGCAGAGGGAGGGCCCCGGCCTACGAGCAGTACTTC. It encodes CASRGRAPAYEQYF.

The count of this clone is one. The chain couples TRBV5-6 to TRBJ2-5; 7 bases match TRBD1. Germline V lookup: CDR1 SGHDT, CDR2 YYEEEE. V dropped 5 bases and J dropped 4; count of bases not matched to a gene: 8. There are 14 residues in the CDR3. The CDR3 DNA reads as TGTGCCAGCAGTGCTACAGGGGTGGGAGAGACCCAGTACTTC. Translated: CASSATGVGETQYF.

With regard to this clone: Its ends do not fully match the called genes, so a read error is possible. This rearrangement joins TRBV12-5 to TRBJ1-1; D may be TRBD1 (6 bases). Germline-derived CDR1 and CDR2 are LGHNT and FRNRAP. The CDR3 has 13 amino acids. CDR3 amino acids: CASGLAGAVEAFF. The CDR3 nucleotides read TGTGCTAGTGGATTGGCAGGGGCGGTTGAAGCTTTCTTT. The entire variable domain, with the rest obtained from reference TRBV12-5 and TRBJ1-1, is as follows: DARVTQTPRHKVTEMGQEVTMRCQPILGHNTVFWYRQTMMQGLELLAYFRNRAPLDDSGMPKDRFSAEMPDATLATLKIQPSEPRDSAVYFCASGLAGAVEAFFGQGTRLTVV.

V and J are TRBV5-4 and TRBJ2-5; 8 bases are shared with TRBD2. The V segment lost 4 bases and the J segment 5 bases; nucleotides outside the gene matches: 4. The CDR3 is 13 amino acids. Germline CDR1 SGHNT, CDR2 YYREEE (reference sequence). Written as DNA, the CDR3 is TGTGCCAGCAGCCCTAGCGGGTGGGAGACCCAGTACTTC. Amino acids: CASSPSGWETQYF.

This chain links TRBV4-2 with TRBJ2-2, with TRBD2 matching 9 bases. The ends lost 3 bases at V and 3 bases at J; junction bases unmatched: 5. CDR1 and CDR2 from the germline V gene are LGHNA and YNFKEQ. The CDR3 runs to 16 residues. The CDR3 bases are TGTGCCAGCAGCCAGGATAGCGGGGGATACACCGGGGAGCTGTTTTTT. The encoded protein is CASSQDSGGYTGELFF.

This clone was seen once. This rearrangement joins TRBV5-6 to TRBJ1-2, with D unclear. Trimming removed 0 bases at V and 3 bases at J, with 9 bases between. There are 14 residues in the CDR3. CDR1 SGHDT and CDR2 YYEEEE come from the germline V gene. The CDR3 sequence is CASSLVGGYYGYTF. The CDR3 bases are TGTGCCAGCAGCTTGGTTGGCGGGTACTATGGCTACACCTTC. The whole variable domain, remainder taken from reference TRBV5-6 and TRBJ1-2, is DAGVTQSPTHLIKTRGQQVTLRCSPKSGHDTVSWYQQALGQGPQFIFQYYEEEERQRGNFPDRFSGHQFPNYSSELNVNALLLGDSALYLCASSLVGGYYGYTFGSGTRLTVV.

The chain has TRBV2 and TRBJ1-1; 10 bases align to TRBD1. The CDR3 contains 15 residues. CDR1 is SNHLY and CDR2 is FYNNEI in the germline V gene. V gave up 4 bases and J gave up 0 bases; unmatched junction bases: 2. DNA of the CDR3: TGTGCCAGCAGTGGACAGGGGGCCATGAACACTGAAGCTTTCTTT. Its translation is CASSGQGAMNTEAFF.

The chain is built from TRBV6-5 and TRBJ1-2; 7 nucleotides line up with TRBD1. Germline lookup yields CDR1 MNHEY and CDR2 SVGAGI. V shed 7 bases, J shed 4 bases, and the junction held 12 bases outside the gene matches. CDR3 length: 15 residues. The CDR3 reads CASKTTAGGIYGYTF. Written as DNA, the CDR3 is TGTGCCAGCAAAACTACGGCAGGGGGGATCTATGGCTACACCTTC.